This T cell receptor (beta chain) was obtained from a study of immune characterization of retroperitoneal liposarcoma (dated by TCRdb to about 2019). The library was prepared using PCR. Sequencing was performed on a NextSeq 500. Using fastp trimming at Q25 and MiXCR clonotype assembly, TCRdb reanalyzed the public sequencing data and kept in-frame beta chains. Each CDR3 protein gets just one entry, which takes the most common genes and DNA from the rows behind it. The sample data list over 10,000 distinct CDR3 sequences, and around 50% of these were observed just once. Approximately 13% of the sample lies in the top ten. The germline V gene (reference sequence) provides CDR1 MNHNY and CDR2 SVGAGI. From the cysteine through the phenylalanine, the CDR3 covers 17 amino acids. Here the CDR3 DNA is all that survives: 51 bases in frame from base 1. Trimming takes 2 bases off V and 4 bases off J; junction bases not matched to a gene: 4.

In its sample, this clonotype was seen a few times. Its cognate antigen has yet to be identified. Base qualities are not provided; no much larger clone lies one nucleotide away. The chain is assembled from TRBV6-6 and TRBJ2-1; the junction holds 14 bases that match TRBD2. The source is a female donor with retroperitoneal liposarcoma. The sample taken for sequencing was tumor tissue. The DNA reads TGTGCCAGCAGTTACGGGAGACTAGCGGGAGGGTACAATGAGCAGTTCTTC. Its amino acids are CASSYGRLAGGYNEQFF.